The entry that follows covers one T cell receptor (beta chain) sequence. This specimen comes from a study of T cell changes during pregnancy in multiple sclerosis. Profiling relied on immunoSEQ multiplex PCR, and the TCRdb table lists in-frame clones only, not all of them. Among tens of thousands of clones listed, roughly nine tenths were seen once. The junction had 4 bases not matched to a gene; V was cut back by 5 bases and J by 0 bases. The germline gives CDR1 MNHNS, CDR2 SASEGT. The CDR3 extends over 14 amino acids. The source was peripheral blood, collected before pregnancy. This sequence originates from a female donor with multiple sclerosis, enrolled in a pregnancy study. V is TRBV6-1 and J is TRBJ2-7, with 7 bases fitting TRBD1. CDR3 nucleotide sequence: TGTGCCAGCAGTTTAGGGACAGACTCCTACGAGCAGTACTTC. This sequence encodes CASSLGTDSYEQYF.